This T cell receptor beta chain is drawn from a study of cytomegalovirus exposure and HLA in healthy donors. Study details: Genotyping of 400 or so donors showed that 80% to 85% belonged to the Caucasian-associated ancestry cluster. Findings and caveats of the study: TCR beta sequences numbering around 15,000 were associated with HLA alleles at 0.05 false discovery rate in a later analysis. Near-uniform donor sequencing depth was presumed by presence/absence analyses.

With 60 Vbeta and 13 Jbeta primers, the PCR was carried out. As handled by the study authors: In a later analysis, about 9.9 million of about 80 million unique beta chains occurred in at least two donors. The table came from immunoSEQ multiplex PCR; TCRdb's copy has only in-frame clones and leaves some out. That table is the source of V, J and clone size, and D and trimming were worked out from the DNA. This sample has around 62,000 clones, with around 80% found just once. As concerns this clone: The antigen is not known.

The junction had 8 bases not matched to a gene; V was cut back by 5 bases and J by 5 bases. CDR3 length equals 15 residues. CDR1 is MDHEN and CDR2 is SYDVKM in the germline V gene. Sequences were obtained from PBMCs. The sequence derives from a man in his forties in good health and CMV-seronegative. The chain has TRBV28 and TRBJ1-5, with 8 bases lining up with TRBD1. The CDR3 DNA is TGTGCCAGCAGTACCCGGACAGGGTGGGATCAGCCCCAGCATTTT. Translated: CASSTRTGWDQPQHF.